Listed here are 5 T cell receptor beta chains from one sample, sequenced in a study of prognosis after radiotherapy for stage I lung cancer. Multiplex PCR, run in two rounds, amplified TCR beta CDR3 from genomic DNA. The use of primers specific to each TRBV and TRBJ gene characterized first-round PCR. TCRdb called the multiplex PCR reads again in MiXCR, with one record for every CDR3 protein. The top ten hold 7.5% of the sample, which has about 59,000 distinct CDR3 sequences, approximately 26% seen once. Material: PBMCs, obtained before or after stereotactic body radiation therapy (not recorded which). The source of these receptors is a donor aged 50 or older with non-small cell lung cancer.

This sequence joins TRBV6-2 or TRBV6-3 and TRBJ2-5, with 8 bases lining up with TRBD2. The germline V gene encodes CDR1 MNHEY and CDR2 SVGEGT. The junction had 9 bases not matched to a gene; V was cut back by 10 bases and J by 5 bases. CDR3 length: 13 residues. The CDR3 nucleotides read TGTGCCAACCGGGAGGGGGGACCGGAGACCCAGTACTTC. This translates into CANREGGPETQYF.

A note on this clonotype: A clone one base away is much larger, so this may be a read error. The chain couples TRBV29-1 to TRBJ1-2; no clear D gene. V gave up 3 bases and J gave up 9 bases, with 11 bases separating them. The CDR3 sequence is 11 residues long. CDR1 and CDR2 from the germline V gene are SQVTM and ANQGSEA. The CDR3 sequence is CSVDLSYCYTF. In DNA form, the CDR3 reads TGCAGCGTTGACCTCAGTTATTGCTACACCTTC. The full variable domain, completed using reference TRBV29-1 and TRBJ1-2, is SAVISQKPSRDICQRGTSLTIQCQVDSQVTMMFWYRQQPGQSLTLIATANQGSEATYESGFVIDKFPISRPNLTFSTLTVSNMSPEDSSIYLCSVDLSYCYTFGSGTRLTVV.

This clonotype was seen ten or more times. The chain joins TRBV3-1 to TRBJ2-3, with 7 bases aligning to TRBD2. The CDR3 has 15 amino acids. The V gene's germline CDR1 is LGHDT and CDR2 YNNKEL (reference sequence). V gave up 4 bases and J gave up 6 bases; unmatched junction bases: 10. CDR3 sequence: CASSLSGDYGDTQYF. As DNA, the CDR3 is TGTGCCAGCAGCCTCAGCGGGGACTACGGGGATACGCAGTATTTT.

This clonotype was picked up many times. The chain has TRBV20-1 and TRBJ2-7; TRBD2 matches 12 bases. This CDR3 contains 16 residues. Germline V lookup: CDR1 DFQATT, CDR2 SNEGSKA (reference sequence). The V and J ends lost 6 bases and 6 bases, in that order; junction bases with no gene match: 15. The CDR3 is CSATPTSGGTWGEQYF. CDR3 in DNA: TGCAGTGCCACCCCTACTAGCGGGGGGACCTGGGGCGAGCAGTACTTC.

This clonotype was observed many times. The V and J genes are TRBV4-2 and TRBJ2-6; TRBD1 might be the D (6 bases). V was clipped by 0 bases and J by 0 bases, with 12 bases between them. There are 18 residues in the CDR3. The germline gives CDR1 LGHNA, CDR2 YNFKEQ. CDR3 sequence: CASSQEPQGLSGANVLTF. As DNA, the CDR3 is TGTGCCAGCAGCCAAGAGCCACAGGGCCTCTCTGGGGCCAACGTCCTGACTTTC.